One and the same sample provided the 12 T cell receptor beta chains below, sequenced in a study of T cell responses to AZD1222 COVID-19 vaccine. TCRdb keeps only in-frame clones here, not all; method: immunoSEQ multiplex PCR. The sample carries about 150,000 clones, 85% to 95% recorded once. The sequenced sample was peripheral blood, obtained 28 days after the second AZD1222 dose. The receptors come from an adult who received the AZD1222 COVID-19 vaccine.

The chain couples TRBV30 to TRBJ1-1, with 7 bases fitting TRBD1. V was pared by 3 bases and J by 4 bases, with 11 bases of the junction left unmatched. Germline V gene sequence: CDR1 GTSNPN, CDR2 SVGIG (reference sequence). CDR3 length: 15 residues. CDR3 DNA sequence: TGTGCCTGGAGACCAGACAGGGTTTATGGCACTGAAGCTTTCTTT. Translated: CAWRPDRVYGTEAFF.

This chain connects TRBV19 to TRBJ1-5; D unresolved. The CDR3 sequence is 15 residues long. Germline V gives CDR1 LNHDA, CDR2 SQIVND (reference sequence). V lost 6 bases to trimming and J lost 1 base, with 13 bases between them. The CDR3 sequence: CASRPEALSNQPQHF. In DNA, the CDR3 is TGTGCCAGTAGGCCCGAAGCTCTGAGCAATCAGCCCCAGCATTTT.

The chain couples TRBV9 to TRBJ2-3, with D uncertain. Per germline, CDR1 SGDLS and CDR2 YYNGEE. CDR3 size: 14 residues. Deletions cut 3 bases from V and 1 base from J, with 9 bases between. In DNA form, the CDR3 reads TGTGCCAGCAGCGCTTTCAGCGGCACAGATACGCAGTATTTT. It is translated as CASSAFSGTDTQYF.

This clone was observed once. This sequence joins TRBV5-4 and TRBJ2-7, with TRBD2 identical over 13 bases. The ends lost 4 bases at V and 3 bases at J; junction bases unmatched: 7. Germline assignment: CDR1 SGHNT and CDR2 YYREEE (reference sequence). This CDR3 comprises 16 residues. As DNA, the CDR3 is TGTGCCAGCAGCAAAACTAGCGGGGGGGCCCACTACGAGCAGTACTTC. Translated: CASSKTSGGAHYEQYF. The complete variable domain, with remaining parts taken from reference TRBV5-4 and TRBJ2-7, reads ETGVTQSPTHLIKTRGQQVTLRCSSQSGHNTVSWYQQALGQGPQFIFQYYREEENGRGNFPPRFSGLQFPNYSSELNVNALELDDSALYLCASSKTSGGAHYEQYFGPGTRLTVT.

J is TRBJ1-6 and V is TRBV6-2 or TRBV6-3, with D maybe TRBD1 (5 bases). Germline V gene data show CDR1 as MNHEY and CDR2 as SVGEGT. CDR3 length: 17 residues. V was cut by 0 bases and J by 10 bases, with 19 bases left in between. The CDR3 DNA is TGTGCCAGCAGTTACTCGATAATCCAGGGTTGGTTCTCACCCCTCCACTTT. It translates to CASSYSIIQGWFSPLHF.

The V and J genes are TRBV19 and TRBJ1-3, with D uncertain. V gave up 5 bases and J gave up 2 bases, with 16 bases separating them. The germline CDR1 and CDR2 sequences are LNHDA and SQIVND (reference sequence). This CDR3 region has 16 residues. CDR3 DNA: TGTGCCAGTAGTTCTTCAACTCCTAACCCTGGAAACACCATATATTTT. Amino acid sequence: CASSSSTPNPGNTIYF.

The sample holds one count of this clone. The chain recombines TRBV18 with TRBJ2-5; tentatively, D is TRBD2 (5 bases). This CDR3 region has 14 residues. Germline V gene data show CDR1 as KGHSH and CDR2 as LQKENI. The V end lost 3 bases, the J end lost 4 bases, and 12 bases lay between the germline ends. The chain's CDR3 is CASSPEVLGETQYF. CDR3 coding DNA: TGTGCCAGCTCACCGGAAGTACTAGGAGAGACCCAGTACTTC.

V and J are TRBV2 and TRBJ2-2; 9 positions agree with TRBD2. This CDR3 region has 16 residues. J gave up 6 bases and V 2 bases, and 7 bases lay outside the gene matches. Looked up from germline, CDR1 is SNHLY and CDR2 is FYNNEI. The CDR3 sequence: CASSEMRGGRSGELFF. The CDR3 coding sequence is TGTGCCAGCAGTGAAATGCGGGGGGGCCGATCCGGGGAGCTGTTTTTT. The variable domain in full, completed from reference TRBV2 and TRBJ2-2, reads EPEVTQTPSHQVTQMGQEVILRCVPISNHLYFYWYRQILGQKVEFLVSFYNNEISEKSEIFDDQFSVERPDGSNFTLKIRSTKLEDSAMYFCASSEMRGGRSGELFFGEGSRLTVL.

The gene calls are TRBV7-9 and TRBJ2-3; D possibly matches TRBD1 or TRBD2 (6 bases each). The CDR3 is 14 residues long. V lost 5 bases to trimming and J lost 4 bases, with 13 bases between them. Germline CDR1 reads SEHNR; CDR2 reads FQNEAQ (reference sequence). CDR3 amino acids: CASSPPRGADTQYF. The CDR3 coding sequence is TGTGCCAGCAGCCCCCCGAGGGGGGCAGATACGCAGTATTTT.

This sequence joins TRBV19 and TRBJ1-4, with D tentatively TRBD1 (5 bases). With 9 bases removed from V and 5 bases from J, the gap between germline ends came to 19 bases. Germline V lookup: CDR1 LNHDA, CDR2 SQIVND (reference sequence). The CDR3 spans 15 residues. CDR3 bases: TGTGCCAGCCTGGGGGGGGACCGCATGAATGAAAAACTGTTTTTT. Protein: CASLGGDRMNEKLFF.

This chain links TRBV7-9 with TRBJ2-2; perhaps TRBD1 as D (5 bases). V was shortened by 5 bases and J by 5 bases, with 12 bases between the two germline ends. Germline CDR1 reads SEHNR; CDR2 reads FQNEAQ (reference sequence). This CDR3 is built from 14 residues. The CDR3 nucleotides are TGTGCCAGCAGCCCATCGCCAGGGACCGGGGAGCTGTTTTTT. Protein: CASSPSPGTGELFF.

This chain connects TRBV11-2 to TRBJ2-7, with 7 nucleotides matching TRBD1. The CDR3 loop spans 13 amino acids. V lost 5 bases to trimming and J lost 4 bases; unmatched junction nucleotides: 5. Germline V lookup: CDR1 SGHAT, CDR2 FQNNGV. This chain's CDR3 is CASSVGGGYEQYF. The DNA of the CDR3 is TGTGCCAGCAGCGTAGGGGGCGGATACGAGCAGTACTTC.